The clone carrying this T cell receptor (beta chain) was seen at least ten times. The antigen is undetermined. One junction end does not reproduce the germline sequence, and a read error may be involved. The CDR3 runs to 14 residues. The source of the sample is a study of T-cell memory formation after mild COVID-19. On the study more broadly: The TCR clusters were mostly specific to one donor. Findings of the study overall: Contracting clones from day 15 to 85 had balanced CD4/CD8; later expanders favoured CD4+. Among contracting clones, CD4+ were mainly CM/EM and CD8+ enriched in EMRA.

TCRdb ran MiXCR on the 5' RACE reads and lists one entry per CDR3 protein. Of some 600,000 distinct CDR3 sequences listed, around 15% are singletons. The material sequenced was PBMCs or a T cell subset sorted from them (not recorded which). This sequence was found in an adult woman who had mild COVID-19 (a few samples of this study predate the infection). Cell type and time point are not known. The chain couples TRBV12-3 or TRBV12-4 to TRBJ2-2; 10 nucleotides match TRBD2. CDR3 sequence reads: CASSLAGGTGELFF. The CDR3 DNA follows: TGTGCCAGCAGCTTAGCGGGGGGCACCGGGGAGCTGTTTTTT.